The rows below give T cell receptor beta chains drawn from one sample of a study of metastatic and nonmetastatic thyroid tumors. TCRdb re-clonotyped the PCR reads via MiXCR. The table lists about 53,000 clones, more than 20% of them singletons, with 3.5% to 4.5% in the top ten. The sample taken for sequencing was blood. These receptors were collected from a female donor with papillary thyroid cancer or a benign thyroid nodule (not recorded which). Some clones in this sample may be carry-over from other donors' samples. The CDR3 runs from the conserved cysteine through the conserved F or W. The D gene is left open where the match is weak. Not all rows give a size; the values are once, few, many and, for expanded clones, a class.

j_call,v_call,d_call,clone_size,cdr3_aa,cdr3_nt
TRBJ2-7,TRBV11-2,.,many,CASSSTTPIYEQYF,TGTGCCAGCAGCTCAACCACCCCAATCTACGAGCAGTACTTC
TRBJ2-2,TRBV27,.,.,CASSSRGLALTGELFF,TGTGCCAGCAGTTCCCGAGGACTCGCGCTCACCGGGGAGCTTTTTTTT
TRBJ2-1,TRBV28,.,many,CASSSPLSLSSYNEQFF,TGTGCCAGCAGTTCTCCCCTGTCCCTGAGCTCCTACAATGAGCAGTTCTTC
TRBJ1-3,TRBV3-1,.,many,CATAREPRRVNSGNTIYF,TGTGCCACCGCCCGGGAGCCACGGCGGGTGAACTCTGGAAACACCATATATTTT
TRBJ2-1,TRBV28,TRBD1,many,CASITGGTAYNEQFF,TGTGCCAGCATCACAGGGGGTACTGCCTACAATGAGCAGTTCTTC
TRBJ1-2,TRBV12-3/TRBV12-4,TRBD1,many,CASSATGGAGGYTF,TGTGCCAGCAGTGCCACAGGGGGCGCAGGGGGCTACACCTTC
TRBJ2-7,TRBV19,.,many,CASSIAGTGEQYF,TGTGCCAGTAGTATAGCCGGGACGGGCGAGCAGTACTTC
TRBJ2-3,TRBV5-1,.,many,CASSLGADTQYF,TGCGCCAGCAGCTTGGGGGCAGATACGCAGTATTTT
TRBJ2-3,TRBV7-2,.,many,CASSLYPITDTQYF,TGTGCCAGCAGCTTATACCCCATCACAGATACGCAGTATTTT
TRBJ1-1,TRBV19,.,many,CASRTQGFNTEAFF,TGTGCCAGTAGGACACAGGGCTTTAACACTGAAGCTTTCTTT
TRBJ2-3,TRBV20-1,.,many,CSARDLHRLTDTQYF,TGCAGTGCTAGAGATTTGCACAGGCTAACAGATACGCAGTATTTT
TRBJ2-7,TRBV20-1,.,many,CSARDLRTYEQYF,TGCAGTGCTAGAGATTTACGGACCTACGAGCAGTACTTC